This passage covers 30 T cell receptor beta chains from one sample sequenced in a study of quantifying T cell responses using KT2 cells. Study summary: TCR alpha and beta constant-region primers primed reverse transcription of RNA.

Each cDNA got a UMI-containing oligo ligated at its 3' end. The first PCR ran 4 to 5 cycles with an equimolar RC1.1 and RC1.2 beta primer mix. Each CDR3 protein gets one entry after TCRdb re-called the UMI-ligation and nested PCR reads with MiXCR. The table includes under 35,000 distinct CDR3 sequences, around a tenth detected once. The sample consisted of PBMCs spiked with cells of the T cell clone KT2. Source of these receptors: a human donor.

Only a few counts were recorded for this clonotype. The rearrangement links TRBV6-6 to TRBJ1-1; D perhaps matches TRBD1 (5 bases). The germline V gene encodes CDR1 MNHNY and CDR2 SVGAGI (reference sequence). The CDR3 spans 11 residues. The CDR3 DNA is TGTGTGGGGGGTAGGGACACTGAAGCTTTCTTT. Translation: CVGGRDTEAFF.

This clonotype was seen more than once but under ten times. The V call is TRBV11-2, the J call TRBJ1-2; D not certain. Germline CDR1 reads SGHAT; CDR2 reads FQNNGV. The CDR3 is 13 residues long. V was clipped by 4 bases and J by 4 bases, with 10 bases between them. CDR3 sequence (DNA): TGTGCCAGCAGCTCTGGCGGTAGCTATGGCTACACCTTC. This translates into CASSSGGSYGYTF.

The chain is built from TRBV7-2 and TRBJ2-1; 7 positions agree with TRBD2. The V and J ends lost 4 bases and 3 bases, in that order; junction bases with no gene match: 6. The CDR3 is made up of 15 amino acids. From germline, CDR1 is SGHTA and CDR2 FQGNSA. The CDR3 loop is CASSSQLAFYNEQFF. CDR3 nucleotides: TGTGCCAGCAGCTCCCAACTAGCGTTCTACAATGAGCAGTTCTTC.

This clonotype has just a few counts. V and J are TRBV25-1 and TRBJ1-5, with 10 bases aligning to TRBD1. This CDR3 comprises 14 residues. Unmatched junction bases numbered 3, after V lost 8 bases and J lost 2 bases. The germline V gene has CDR1 MGHDK and CDR2 SYGVNS. The CDR3 loop is CASRGTGGNQPQHF. DNA for the CDR3: TGTGCCAGCCGTGGGACAGGGGGCAATCAGCCCCAGCATTTT.

This clonotype was observed at least ten times. This chain links TRBV7-2 with TRBJ2-3; D gene unclear. Germline-derived CDR1 and CDR2 are SGHTA and FQGNSA. This CDR3 contains 12 residues. V was cut by 6 bases and J by 2 bases, with 6 bases left in between. The CDR3 DNA sequence: TGTGCCAGCAGTCCATCCACAGATACGCAGTATTTT. Translated, it gives CASSPSTDTQYF.

This clonotype occurred a few times. The chain has TRBV29-1 and TRBJ1-4; D unresolved. Germline assignment: CDR1 SQVTM and CDR2 ANQGSEA. The CDR3 loop spans 13 amino acids. Trimming pared 4 bases from V and 6 bases from J, leaving 12 bases between. The CDR3 reads CSVATDGDEKLFF. CDR3 DNA: TGCAGCGTTGCGACGGATGGGGATGAAAAACTGTTTTTT.

The chain's CDR3 is CASSQDEGAVRGTDTQYF. The CDR3 bases are TGCGCCAGCAGCCAAGATGAGGGGGCGGTAAGGGGAACAGATACGCAGTATTTT. The rearrangement uses TRBV4-3 and TRBJ2-3, with 7 bases that match TRBD1. The CDR3 sequence is 18 residues long. V shed 0 bases, J shed 3 bases, and the junction held 12 bases outside the gene matches. The germline V gene encodes CDR1 LGHNA and CDR2 YSLEER.

The rearrangement joins TRBV6-1 to TRBJ2-7; the D gene is possibly TRBD1 (6 bases). The CDR3 loop spans 17 amino acids. The germline gives CDR1 MNHNS, CDR2 SASEGT. V was trimmed by 2 bases and J by 1 base, leaving 18 bases between them. CDR3 residues: CASSEYPGTSPSYEQYF. DNA for the CDR3: TGTGCCAGCAGTGAATACCCTGGGACATCTCCGTCCTACGAGCAGTACTTC.

Ten or more counts support this clonotype. CDR3 sequence reads: CASSQSGYGANVLTF. The CDR3 DNA is TGTGCCAGCAGCCAATCTGGGTACGGGGCCAACGTCCTGACTTTC. The gene calls are TRBV6-6 and TRBJ2-6; no clear D gene. V dropped 6 bases and J dropped 4 bases, with 13 bases sitting between them. Germline CDR1 and CDR2: MNHNY and SVGAGI (reference sequence). This CDR3 is built from 15 residues.

This clonotype showed up just a few times. The chain uses TRBV6-6 and TRBJ1-5; D possibly corresponds to TRBD1 (5 bases). Trimming stripped 7 bases from V and 2 bases from J, with 12 bases between. The CDR3 has 14 amino acids. The germline gives CDR1 MNHNY, CDR2 SVGAGI (reference sequence). The CDR3 DNA reads TGTGCCAGCATCCCTTTGGGGGGCAATCAGCCCCAGCATTTT. The encoded protein is CASIPLGGNQPQHF.

This clonotype was recorded at least ten times. The chain has TRBV12-3 or TRBV12-4 and TRBJ1-5; TRBD1 aligns across 9 bases. The CDR3 covers 14 residues. J was trimmed by 7 bases and V by 4 bases; bases with no gene match: 5. CDR3 coding DNA: TGTGCCAGCAGTTGGACAGGGGACAGGCAGCCCCAGCATTTT. Amino acid sequence: CASSWTGDRQPQHF.

The DNA for the CDR3 is TGCGCCAGCAGCTTTACGGGACAGAGAGAAAAACTGTTTTTT. Translated, it gives CASSFTGQREKLFF. The chain uses TRBV5-1 and TRBJ1-4; 7 bases align to TRBD1. Germline V gene data show CDR1 as SGHRS and CDR2 as YFSETQ. CDR3 size: 14 residues. V gave up 2 bases and J gave up 8 bases; unmatched junction bases: 6.

CDR3 region: CASRRTSSQAYEQYF. The CDR3 coding sequence is TGTGCCAGCAGACGAACTAGCAGTCAGGCCTACGAGCAGTACTTC. V is TRBV6-5 and J is TRBJ2-7, with a possible D match to TRBD2 (6 bases). The CDR3 spans 15 residues. The germline gives CDR1 MNHEY, CDR2 SVGAGI. V lost 6 bases, J lost 2 bases, and 17 bases lay in between.

V and J are TRBV13 and TRBJ2-5; 8 bases match TRBD2. Trimming cost V 2 bases and J 5 bases; bases outside gene matches: 7. The CDR3 spans 15 residues. Germline assignment: CDR1 PRHDT and CDR2 FYEKMQ (reference sequence). This chain's CDR3 is CASSLMRGGQETQYF. DNA for the CDR3: TGTGCCAGCAGCTTAATGCGCGGGGGGCAGGAGACCCAGTACTTC.

This clonotype was found many times. The chain uses TRBV20-1 and TRBJ2-5; no definite D call. The CDR3 is 14 residues long. Germline assignment: CDR1 DFQATT and CDR2 SNEGSKA (reference sequence). The V end lost 6 bases, the J end lost 5 bases, and 19 bases lay between the germline ends. CDR3: CSAPGVATGETQYF. CDR3 in DNA: TGCAGTGCACCTGGAGTCGCCACGGGCGAGACCCAGTACTTC.

Here the CDR3 reads CASSRTGLARDGYTF. The DNA of the CDR3 is TGTGCCAGCAGCCGGACAGGGTTAGCCAGAGATGGCTACACCTTC. The chain is built from TRBV2 and TRBJ1-2, with TRBD1 matching 8 bases. Looked up from germline, CDR1 is SNHLY and CDR2 is FYNNEI. This CDR3 has 15 residues. Trimming at V came to 6 bases and at J to 6 bases, leaving 12 bases not matched to a gene.

This clonotype was seen repeatedly, ten times or more. The rearrangement joins TRBV5-1 to TRBJ1-1; 11 bases align to TRBD1. With V trimmed by 4 bases and J by 4 bases, 6 bases remained unmatched. Germline-derived CDR1 and CDR2 are SGHRS and YFSETQ. The CDR3 loop spans 15 amino acids. The chain's CDR3 is CASSKDRGQGTEAFF. In DNA form, the CDR3 reads TGCGCCAGCAGCAAGGACAGGGGGCAGGGCACTGAAGCTTTCTTT.

This clonotype was picked up many times. The chain couples TRBV7-2 to TRBJ1-6, with D tentatively TRBD1 (5 bases). Germline V gene sequence: CDR1 SGHTA, CDR2 FQGNSA. The V end was cut by 2 bases, the J end by 8 bases, with 10 bases between. This CDR3 has 14 residues. The CDR3, as DNA: TGTGCCAGCAGCTTATCGGGGGAGTATTCACCCCTCCACTTT. Protein product: CASSLSGEYSPLHF.

CDR3 sequence (DNA): TGCAGTGCTAGGGCAGGGGGCGCAGACACTGAAGCTTTCTTT. This translates into CSARAGGADTEAFF. This chain uses TRBV20-1 with TRBJ1-1; 8 bases are a match to TRBD1. The J segment lost 3 bases and the V segment lost 3 bases, leaving 6 bases of the junction unmatched. The CDR3 covers 14 residues. Germline V lookup: CDR1 DFQATT, CDR2 SNEGSKA (reference sequence).

This clonotype was recorded at least ten times. The rearrangement links TRBV5-5 to TRBJ2-1, with D possibly TRBD2 on 6 matching bases. The CDR3 consists of 15 residues. Germline V CDR1 and CDR2: SGHKS, YYEKEE (reference sequence). V gave up 6 bases and J gave up 5 bases, with 18 bases separating them. CDR3 DNA: TGTGCCAGCACTCCCCGGGGTAGCGGTGACAATGAGCAGTTCTTC. Translation gives CASTPRGSGDNEQFF.

This clonotype was counted at least ten times. The chain links TRBV20-1 to TRBJ2-5; 10 bases align to TRBD2. V lost 2 bases to trimming and J lost 6 bases; unmatched junction nucleotides: 9. The CDR3 has 15 residues. Germline CDR1 DFQATT, CDR2 SNEGSKA (reference sequence). The CDR3 bases are TGCAGTGCTAGACCCCTAGCGGGAGAATTGAAGACCCAGTACTTC. It translates to CSARPLAGELKTQYF.

This clonotype was seen a handful of times. The CDR3, as DNA: TGTGCCACCACGGACTACAATGAGCAGTTCTTC. It yields the protein CATTDYNEQFF. This chain links TRBV6-1 with TRBJ2-1; unclear D gene. V was clipped by 10 bases and J by 3 bases, with 7 bases between them. Germline loops: CDR1 MNHNS, CDR2 SASEGT. CDR3 size: 11 residues.

This clonotype was seen many times. This chain links TRBV7-2 with TRBJ1-5; unclear D gene. The CDR3 runs to 14 residues. Germline V gene sequence: CDR1 SGHTA, CDR2 FQGNSA. V was trimmed by 5 bases and J by 6 bases, leaving 14 bases between them. DNA of the CDR3: TGTGCCAGCAGCGTAAACGGACGGGGTCAGCCCCAGCATTTT. Amino acids: CASSVNGRGQPQHF.

This chain connects TRBV10-1 to TRBJ2-1; no definite D call. Per germline, CDR1 WNHNN and CDR2 SYGVQD (reference sequence). Deletions cut 0 bases from V and 0 bases from J, with 6 bases between. The CDR3 covers 15 residues. The chain's CDR3 is CASSESYGSYNEQFF. Written as DNA, the CDR3 is TGCGCCAGCAGTGAGTCCTACGGCTCCTACAATGAGCAGTTCTTC.

This clonotype was counted ten times or more. The chain links TRBV24-1 to TRBJ2-1; a possible D gene is TRBD1 (6 bases). The ends were cut back, 2 bases at V and 1 base at J, with 11 bases in the middle. CDR1 is KGHDR, CDR2 SFDVKD, per germline. CDR3 length: 16 residues. The CDR3 DNA follows: TGTGCCACCAGTGATTCTTCCAGGGGTTCCTACAATGAGCAGTTCTTC. Translated, it gives CATSDSSRGSYNEQFF.

V is TRBV5-1 and J is TRBJ2-3; D unresolved. The CDR3 has 14 residues. With 1 base removed from V and 7 bases from J, the gap between germline ends came to 13 bases. CDR1 is SGHRS, CDR2 YFSETQ, per germline. The CDR3 protein is CASSLSPWANTQYF. The CDR3 DNA is TGCGCCAGCAGCTTGTCCCCTTGGGCAAATACGCAGTATTTT. The whole variable domain, filled in from reference TRBV5-1 and TRBJ2-3, reads KAGVTQTPRYLIKTRGQQVTLSCSPISGHRSVSWYQQTPGQGLQFLFEYFSETQRNKGNFPGRFSGRQFSNSRSEMNVSTLELGDSALYLCASSLSPWANTQYFGPGTRLTVL.

This clonotype was observed a handful of times. The chain has TRBV5-1 and TRBJ1-2; no clear D. Germline V gene sequence: CDR1 SGHRS, CDR2 YFSETQ. The CDR3 is 13 amino acids. The V end was cut by 1 base, the J end by 2 bases, with 6 bases between. CDR3 protein: CASSLSRNYGYTF. CDR3 sequence (DNA): TGCGCCAGCAGCTTGTCCCGAAACTATGGCTACACCTTC. The whole variable domain, filled in from reference TRBV5-1 and TRBJ1-2, reads KAGVTQTPRYLIKTRGQQVTLSCSPISGHRSVSWYQQTPGQGLQFLFEYFSETQRNKGNFPGRFSGRQFSNSRSEMNVSTLELGDSALYLCASSLSRNYGYTFGSGTRLTVV.

This clonotype has a count of ten or more. The chain combines TRBV11-3 with TRBJ2-4; 12 bases match TRBD2. After removal of 4 bases from V and 1 base from J, the junction contained 5 bases not matched to a gene. Germline assignment: CDR1 SGHNT and CDR2 YENEEA. The CDR3 consists of 17 residues. CDR3 sequence reads: CASSYYGLAGAKNIQYF. Here the CDR3 DNA reads TGTGCCAGCAGCTATTACGGACTAGCGGGGGCCAAAAACATTCAGTACTTC.

This clonotype was seen a few times. The chain is built from TRBV10-3 and TRBJ2-3; tentatively, D is TRBD2 (5 bases). Deletions cut 2 bases from V and 1 base from J, with 13 bases between. There are 16 residues in the CDR3. Germline V CDR1 and CDR2: ENHRY, SYGVKD. The CDR3 bases are TGTGCCATCAGTGAGCCGGGGTCCTTTCGCACAGATACGCAGTATTTT. Translation gives CAISEPGSFRTDTQYF.

The table lists this clonotype with a few counts. This may stem from a read error, because a much larger clone lies one nucleotide away. The J gene is TRBJ2-3, the V gene TRBV5-4; no clear D. Trimming pared 3 bases from V and 1 base from J, leaving 3 bases between. Germline loops: CDR1 SGHNT, CDR2 YYREEE (reference sequence). The CDR3 is 12 residues long. The CDR3 DNA sequence: TGTGCCAGCAGCTCAGGCACAGATACGCAGTATTTT. Translating gives CASSSGTDTQYF.